Shown below are 17 T cell receptor beta chains from a single sample sequenced in a study of CD8+CD57+ T cells in acquired aplastic anemia. TCR beta VDJ combinations and CDR3 sequences were profiled from genomic DNA. Each CDR3 protein is one row after TCRdb ran MiXCR on the reads. The table has 35,000 to 45,000 distinct CDR3 sequences, 75% to 85% seen once; the top ten hold under 25%. The specimen sequenced was sorted CD4+, CD8+, or CD8+CD57+ T cells (not recorded which) from PBMCs. The receptors were gathered from a human donor in good health, serving as a control.

J is TRBJ2-7 and V is TRBV10-3, with 10 bases identical to TRBD2. This CDR3 is 15 amino acids long. Unmatched junction bases numbered 7, after V lost 6 bases and J lost 2 bases. Germline CDR1 and CDR2: ENHRY and SYGVKD. The CDR3 spells CAIRPTSGIAYEQYF. In DNA, the CDR3 is TGTGCCATCAGGCCCACTAGCGGGATAGCCTACGAGCAGTACTTC.

The rearrangement uses TRBV19 and TRBJ2-3; D might be TRBD2 (5 bases). The germline gives CDR1 LNHDA, CDR2 SQIVND (reference sequence). V was pared by 5 bases and J by 4 bases, with 13 bases between. There are 14 residues in the CDR3. This chain's CDR3 is CASSFGLPPDTQYF. The DNA of the CDR3 is TGTGCCAGTAGTTTCGGACTTCCCCCAGATACGCAGTATTTT.

This clonotype was found a few times. The gene calls are TRBV19 and TRBJ1-2; 7 bases are shared with TRBD1. CDR1 LNHDA and CDR2 SQIVND come from the germline V gene (reference sequence). The CDR3 is made up of 13 amino acids. The V segment lost 9 bases and the J segment 5 bases; nucleotides outside the gene matches: 9. CDR3 sequence (DNA): TGTGCCAGCAGTTTCGACAGGGATTATGGCTACACCTTC. It translates to CASSFDRDYGYTF.

The table lists this clonotype with a few counts. This sequence joins TRBV2 and TRBJ1-6; 8 nucleotides align to TRBD1. This CDR3 is built from 15 residues. In germline, CDR1 is SNHLY, CDR2 FYNNEI. The ends lost 6 bases at V and 4 bases at J; junction bases unmatched: 5. The CDR3 bases are TGTGCCAGCAGCCTGGACAGGGCGTATAATTCACCCCTCCACTTT. This translates into CASSLDRAYNSPLHF.

The V gene is TRBV20-1, the J gene TRBJ1-1; possible D gene TRBD1, 5 bases. Trimming took off 3 bases at V and 4 bases at J, with 15 bases between the two ends. The V gene's germline CDR1 is DFQATT and CDR2 SNEGSKA (reference sequence). The CDR3 has 14 amino acids. This chain's CDR3 is CSASRQSLGTEAFF. DNA of the CDR3: TGCAGTGCTAGTAGACAGTCCCTTGGCACTGAAGCTTTCTTT.

This clonotype was found once. The chain employs TRBV20-1 and TRBJ2-5, with 7 bases that match TRBD1. Germline CDR1 DFQATT, CDR2 SNEGSKA (reference sequence). CDR3 length: 14 residues. V lost 1 base and J lost 2; bases outside the gene matches: 4. The CDR3 is CSARVGTAQETQYF. In nucleotides, the CDR3 is TGCAGTGCTAGAGTTGGGACAGCACAAGAGACCCAGTACTTC.

The DNA for the CDR3 is TGCAGTGCAGGGACTAGCGGGCAAGAGACCCAGTACTTC. Translation gives CSAGTSGQETQYF. The chain is built from TRBV20-1 and TRBJ2-5; TRBD2 matches at 12 bases. The CDR3 totals 13 residues. From germline, CDR1 is DFQATT and CDR2 SNEGSKA (reference sequence). V was pared by 6 bases and J by 2 bases, with 1 base of the junction left unmatched.

The chain employs TRBV2 and TRBJ2-1; the D is unclear. V was clipped by 4 bases and J by 1 base, with 11 bases between them. The CDR3 sequence is 15 residues long. Germline V CDR1 and CDR2: SNHLY, FYNNEI. This CDR3 reads CASSGDDPSYNEQFF. The CDR3 DNA is TGTGCCAGCAGTGGCGACGATCCGTCCTACAATGAGCAGTTCTTC.

The CDR3 protein is CASTGTGFKPQHF. Written as DNA, the CDR3 is TGTGCCAGTACCGGGACAGGCTTTAAGCCCCAGCATTTT. The rearrangement uses TRBV2 and TRBJ1-5, with 8 bases fitting TRBD1. The V segment lost 9 bases and the J segment 8 bases; nucleotides outside the gene matches: 9. Germline V lookup: CDR1 SNHLY, CDR2 FYNNEI. This CDR3 is built from 13 residues.

The chain couples TRBV20-1 to TRBJ2-3, with 8 nucleotides matching TRBD2. The CDR3 runs 15 residues. V was clipped by 1 base and J by 5 bases; unmatched bases: 8. In germline, CDR1 is DFQATT, CDR2 SNEGSKA (reference sequence). The CDR3 DNA reads as TGCAGTGCTAGAGGCGACGGGGGGGCGGGAGATACGCAGTATTTT. Protein product: CSARGDGGAGDTQYF.

This chain links TRBV10-3 with TRBJ2-3; TRBD2 is a possible D gene (6 bases). CDR1 is ENHRY, CDR2 SYGVKD, per germline. This CDR3 is 15 amino acids long. V shed 3 bases and J shed 4 bases, with 14 bases lying between them. The CDR3 DNA is TGTGCCATCAGTGACCCGGGACTGGGGGCAGATACGCAGTATTTT. As protein: CAISDPGLGADTQYF.

This clonotype showed up just a few times. V is TRBV29-1 and J is TRBJ2-7, with TRBD2 as a possible D gene (5 bases). Germline-derived CDR1 and CDR2 are SQVTM and ANQGSEA. The V gene lost 4 bases and the J gene lost 4 bases, with 17 bases spanning the gap. The CDR3 has 14 amino acids. CDR3 coding DNA: TGCAGCGTTGTGGTTCGGGGATCGGTGTACGAGCAGTACTTC. Protein product: CSVVVRGSVYEQYF.

This chain links TRBV9 with TRBJ1-2, with 8 bases fitting TRBD1. Trimming removed 6 bases from V and 8 bases from J; junction bases left unmatched: 15. The CDR3 runs 15 residues. CDR1 is SGDLS, CDR2 YYNGEE, per germline. The CDR3 DNA follows: TGTGCCAGCACCGCCCTGACAGGGGAAACGATCGGCTACACCTTC. Protein: CASTALTGETIGYTF.

This sequence joins TRBV7-9 and TRBJ1-1; D gene ambiguous. The CDR3 contains 11 residues. Trimming stripped 4 bases from V and 5 bases from J, with 5 bases between. The germline V gene has CDR1 SEHNR and CDR2 FQNEAQ (reference sequence). The CDR3 DNA follows: TGTGCCAGCAGCTCCTATACTGAAGCTTTCTTT. The encoded protein is CASSSYTEAFF.

This chain joins TRBV29-1 and TRBJ2-1; 11 bases agree with TRBD2. The CDR3 runs to 15 residues. Germline-derived CDR1 and CDR2 are SQVTM and ANQGSEA. V trimming: 2 bases; J trimming: 9 bases; junction bases outside the gene matches: 9. The CDR3 sequence is CSVESRLAGRGEQFF. CDR3 nucleotide sequence: TGCAGCGTTGAAAGCCGACTAGCGGGGAGGGGTGAGCAGTTCTTC.

This chain connects TRBV25-1 to TRBJ1-5; D gene uncertain. The V gene lost 4 bases and the J gene lost 7 bases, with 8 bases spanning the gap. Germline V gene data show CDR1 as MGHDK and CDR2 as SYGVNS. The CDR3 has 12 residues. Here the CDR3 DNA reads TGTGCCAGCAGTGGTGGGAACCAGCCCCAGCATTTT. Its protein product is CASSGGNQPQHF.

The DNA of the CDR3 is TGTGCCACCAGCAAAAGGACAGGGTCAGAGACCCAGTACTTC. It specifies CATSKRTGSETQYF. The V gene is TRBV15, the J gene TRBJ2-5, with TRBD1 matching over 8 bases. The J segment lost 4 bases and the V segment lost 4 bases, leaving 5 bases of the junction unmatched. The CDR3 totals 14 residues. Germline-derived CDR1 and CDR2 are LNHNV and YYDKDF (reference sequence).